This T cell receptor beta chain was identified in a study of blood T cell repertoires in COVID-19. This clone is a singleton in its sample. Original processing notes: Amplification with reference gene primers provided the estimates of nucleated cell counts. Produced via immunoSEQ multiplex PCR; TCRdb's table is partial and in-frame only. For V, J and clone size, that table is used; D and trimming come from the DNA. The table lists approximately 300,000 clones, about nine tenths of them singletons, with about 2% in the top ten. V was cut by 6 bases and J by 4 bases, with 11 bases left in between. The CDR3 spans 13 residues. Germline V CDR1 and CDR2: WNHNN, SYGVQD (reference sequence).

Sequenced sample: peripheral blood. V gene TRBV10-1 combines with J gene TRBJ2-3, with D possibly matching TRBD1 (5 bases). The receptor was isolated from a man between 18 and 35 years old with active or convalescent COVID-19. The DNA for the CDR3 is TGCGCCAGCAGCGGACAACGCGCAGATACGCAGTATTTT. Residues: CASSGQRADTQYF.